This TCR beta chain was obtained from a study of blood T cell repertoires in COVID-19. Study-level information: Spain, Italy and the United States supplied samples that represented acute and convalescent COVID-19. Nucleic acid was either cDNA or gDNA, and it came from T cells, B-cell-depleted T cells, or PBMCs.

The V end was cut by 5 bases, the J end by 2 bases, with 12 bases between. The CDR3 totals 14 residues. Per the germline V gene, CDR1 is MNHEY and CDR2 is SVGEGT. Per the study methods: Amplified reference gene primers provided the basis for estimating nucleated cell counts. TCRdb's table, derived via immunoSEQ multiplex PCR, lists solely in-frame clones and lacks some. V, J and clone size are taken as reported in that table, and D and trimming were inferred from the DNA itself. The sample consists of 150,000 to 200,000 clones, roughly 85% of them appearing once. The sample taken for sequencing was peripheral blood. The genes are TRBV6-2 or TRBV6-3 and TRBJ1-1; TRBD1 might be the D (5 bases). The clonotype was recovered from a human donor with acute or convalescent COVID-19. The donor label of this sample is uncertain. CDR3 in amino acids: CASSTETVNTEAFF. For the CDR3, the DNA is TGTGCCAGCAGTACCGAGACAGTTAACACTGAAGCTTTCTTT.